This T cell receptor beta chain was sequenced during a study of cytomegalovirus exposure and HLA in healthy donors. Comment on this clone: Its antigen is undetermined.

Study findings and constraints: Further analysis was carried out later, and it showed several of the most significant clusters appearing linked to common viral pathogens.

Both 60 Vbeta primers and 13 Jbeta primers went into the PCR. Measured with immunoSEQ multiplex PCR; TCRdb has only the in-frame clones, and not every one. Among about 59,000 clones listed, 75% to 90% were seen once. Trimming at V came to 5 bases and at J to 0 bases, leaving 8 bases not matched to a gene. This CDR3 spans 16 amino acids. CDR1 is SEHNR, CDR2 FQNEAQ, per germline (reference sequence). The specimen sequenced was PBMCs. The sequence came from a woman between 40 and 50 years old in good health and CMV-seronegative. The chain carries TRBV7-9 and TRBJ2-7, with 9 bases fitting TRBD2. The CDR3 here is CASSPIAGESSYEQYF. The CDR3 DNA is TGTGCCAGCAGCCCAATAGCGGGAGAGAGCTCCTACGAGCAGTACTTC.